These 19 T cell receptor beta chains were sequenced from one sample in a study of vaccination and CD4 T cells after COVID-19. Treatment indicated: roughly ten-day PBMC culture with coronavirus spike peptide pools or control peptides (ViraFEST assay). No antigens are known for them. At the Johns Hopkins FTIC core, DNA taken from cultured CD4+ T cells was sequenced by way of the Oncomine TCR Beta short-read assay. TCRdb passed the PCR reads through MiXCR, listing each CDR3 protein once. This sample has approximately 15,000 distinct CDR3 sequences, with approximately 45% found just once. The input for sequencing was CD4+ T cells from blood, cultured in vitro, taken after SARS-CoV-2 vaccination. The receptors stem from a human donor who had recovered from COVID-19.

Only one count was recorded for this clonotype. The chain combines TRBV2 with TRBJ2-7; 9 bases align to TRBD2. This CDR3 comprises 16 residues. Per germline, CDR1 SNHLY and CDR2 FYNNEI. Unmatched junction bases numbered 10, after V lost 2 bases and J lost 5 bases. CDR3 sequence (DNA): TGTGCCAGCAGTGAACTACTTAGCGGGAGTCTTCACGAGCAGTACTTC. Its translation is CASSELLSGSLHEQYF. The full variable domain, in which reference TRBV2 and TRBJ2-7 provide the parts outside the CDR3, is EPEVTQTPSHQVTQMGQEVILRCVPISNHLYFYWYRQILGQKVEFLVSFYNNEISEKSEIFDDQFSVERPDGSNFTLKIRSTKLEDSAMYFCASSELLSGSLHEQYFGPGTRLTVT.

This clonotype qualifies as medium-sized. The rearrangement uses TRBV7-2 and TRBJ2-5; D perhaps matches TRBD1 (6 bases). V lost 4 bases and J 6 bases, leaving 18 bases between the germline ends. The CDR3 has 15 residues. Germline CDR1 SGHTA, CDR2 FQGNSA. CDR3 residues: CASSSPGTNRKTQYF. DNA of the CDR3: TGTGCCAGCAGCTCCCCGGGGACAAACCGGAAGACCCAGTACTTC.

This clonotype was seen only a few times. The CDR3 spells CASNRQPGDEQYF. CDR3 DNA: TGTGCCAGCAATAGACAGCCGGGGGACGAGCAGTACTTC. The V gene is TRBV2, the J gene TRBJ2-7; a possible D gene is TRBD2 (6 bases). With 7 bases removed from V and 5 bases from J, the gap between germline ends came to 15 bases. The CDR3 consists of 13 residues. The V gene's germline CDR1 is SNHLY and CDR2 FYNNEI. Full variable domain (outside the CDR3, taken from reference TRBV2 and TRBJ2-7): EPEVTQTPSHQVTQMGQEVILRCVPISNHLYFYWYRQILGQKVEFLVSFYNNEISEKSEIFDDQFSVERPDGSNFTLKIRSTKLEDSAMYFCASNRQPGDEQYFGPGTRLTVT.

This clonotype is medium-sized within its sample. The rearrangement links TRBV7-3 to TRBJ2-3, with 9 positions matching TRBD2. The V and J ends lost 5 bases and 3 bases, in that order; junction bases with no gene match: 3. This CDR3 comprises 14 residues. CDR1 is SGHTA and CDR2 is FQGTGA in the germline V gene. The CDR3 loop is CASSPLAGTDTQYF. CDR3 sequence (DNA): TGTGCCAGCAGCCCTCTAGCGGGAACAGATACGCAGTATTTT.

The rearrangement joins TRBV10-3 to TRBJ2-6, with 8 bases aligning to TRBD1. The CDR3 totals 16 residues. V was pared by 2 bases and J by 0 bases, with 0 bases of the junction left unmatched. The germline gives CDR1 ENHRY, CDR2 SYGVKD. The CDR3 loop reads CAISETGGSGANVLTF. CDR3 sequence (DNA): TGTGCCATCAGTGAGACAGGGGGCTCTGGGGCCAACGTCCTGACTTTC.

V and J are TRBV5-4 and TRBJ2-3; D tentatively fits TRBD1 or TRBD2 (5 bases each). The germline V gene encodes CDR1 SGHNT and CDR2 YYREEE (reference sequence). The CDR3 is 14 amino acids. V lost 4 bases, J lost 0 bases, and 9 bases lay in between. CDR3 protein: CASSIWDSTDTQYF. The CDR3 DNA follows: TGTGCCAGCAGCATCTGGGACAGCACAGATACGCAGTATTTT. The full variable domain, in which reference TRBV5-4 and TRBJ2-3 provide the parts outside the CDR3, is ETGVTQSPTHLIKTRGQQVTLRCSSQSGHNTVSWYQQALGQGPQFIFQYYREEENGRGNFPPRFSGLQFPNYSSELNVNALELDDSALYLCASSIWDSTDTQYFGPGTRLTVL.

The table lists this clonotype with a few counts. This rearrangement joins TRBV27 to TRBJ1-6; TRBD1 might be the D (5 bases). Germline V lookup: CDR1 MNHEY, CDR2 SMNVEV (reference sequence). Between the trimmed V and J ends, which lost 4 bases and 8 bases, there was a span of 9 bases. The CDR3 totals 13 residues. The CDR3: CASSSPRDSPLHF. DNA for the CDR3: TGTGCCAGCAGTTCGCCCAGGGATTCACCCCTCCACTTT.

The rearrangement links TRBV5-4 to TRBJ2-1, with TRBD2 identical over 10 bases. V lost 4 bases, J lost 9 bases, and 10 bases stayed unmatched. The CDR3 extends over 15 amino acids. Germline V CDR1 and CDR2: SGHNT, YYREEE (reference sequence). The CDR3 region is CASSLTAGTSVEQFF. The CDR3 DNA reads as TGTGCCAGCAGCCTAACAGCTGGGACTAGCGTTGAGCAGTTCTTC.

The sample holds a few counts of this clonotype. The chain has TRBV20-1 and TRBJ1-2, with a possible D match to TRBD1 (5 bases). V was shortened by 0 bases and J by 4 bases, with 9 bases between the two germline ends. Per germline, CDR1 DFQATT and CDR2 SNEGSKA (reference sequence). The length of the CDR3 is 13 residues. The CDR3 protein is CSARDQGAYGYTF. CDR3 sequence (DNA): TGCAGTGCTAGAGACCAGGGAGCCTATGGCTACACCTTC.

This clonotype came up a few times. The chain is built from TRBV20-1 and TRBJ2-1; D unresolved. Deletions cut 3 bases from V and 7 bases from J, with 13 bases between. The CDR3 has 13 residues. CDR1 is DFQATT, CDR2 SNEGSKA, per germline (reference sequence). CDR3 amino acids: CSASYLRMNEQFF. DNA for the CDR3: TGCAGTGCTAGTTACCTCCGGATGAATGAGCAGTTCTTC.

CDR3 loop: CASCWGGSSGANVLTF. The CDR3 DNA is TGCGCCAGCTGCTGGGGGGGAAGCTCTGGGGCCAACGTCCTGACTTTC. The rearrangement uses TRBV5-1 and TRBJ2-6, with 7 bases identical to TRBD2. Per germline, CDR1 SGHRS and CDR2 YFSETQ. V was pared by 7 bases and J by 0 bases, with 7 bases of the junction left unmatched. The CDR3 contains 16 residues.

In DNA form, the CDR3 reads TGTGCCAGCAGCGTAGACGCGGGAGTAAGCACAGATACGCAGTATTTT. Translation: CASSVDAGVSTDTQYF. The rearrangement links TRBV9 to TRBJ2-3, with 7 positions matching TRBD2. CDR1 and CDR2 (germline): SGDLS, YYNGEE. J lost 0 bases, V lost 0 bases, and 4 bases had no gene match. The CDR3 runs 16 residues. The full variable domain, its missing parts supplied by reference TRBV9 and TRBJ2-3, is DSGVTQTPKHLITATGQRVTLRCSPRSGDLSVYWYQQSLDQGLQFLIQYYNGEERAKGNILERFSAQQFPDLHSELNLSSLELGDSALYFCASSVDAGVSTDTQYFGPGTRLTVL.

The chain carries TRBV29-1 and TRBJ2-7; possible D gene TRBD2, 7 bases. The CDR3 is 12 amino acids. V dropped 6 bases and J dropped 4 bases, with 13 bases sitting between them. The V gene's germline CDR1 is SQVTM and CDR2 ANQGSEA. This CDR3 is CSVGGARYEQYF. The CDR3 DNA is TGCAGCGTGGGGGGGGCGCGTTACGAGCAGTACTTC.

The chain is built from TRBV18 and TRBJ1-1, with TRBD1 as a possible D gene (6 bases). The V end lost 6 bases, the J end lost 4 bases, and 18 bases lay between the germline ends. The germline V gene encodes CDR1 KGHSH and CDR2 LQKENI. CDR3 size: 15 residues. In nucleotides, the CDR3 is TGTGCCAGCTCGCAAAACAGGGCGGGGGGCACTGAAGCTTTCTTT. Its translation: CASSQNRAGGTEAFF. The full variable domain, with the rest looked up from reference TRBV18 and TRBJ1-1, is NAGVMQNPRHLVRRRGQEARLRCSPMKGHSHVYWYRQLPEEGLKFMVYLQKENIIDESGMPKERFSAEFPKEGPSILRIQQVVRGDSAAYFCASSQNRAGGTEAFFGQGTRLTVV.

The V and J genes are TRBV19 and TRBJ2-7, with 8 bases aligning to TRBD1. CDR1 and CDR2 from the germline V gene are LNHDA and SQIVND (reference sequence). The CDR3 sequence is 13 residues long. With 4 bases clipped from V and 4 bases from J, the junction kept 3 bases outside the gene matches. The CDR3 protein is CASSRTGFYEQYF. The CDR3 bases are TGTGCCAGTAGTAGGACAGGGTTTTACGAGCAGTACTTC.

CDR3 DNA sequence: TGTGCCAGCAGTGAAGAAGCGGGAGGGCTGACAGATACGCAGTATTTT. The encoded protein is CASSEEAGGLTDTQYF. V is TRBV2 and J is TRBJ2-3; TRBD2 aligns across 10 bases. Germline-derived CDR1 and CDR2 are SNHLY and FYNNEI. The V and J ends lost 1 base and 3 bases, in that order; junction bases with no gene match: 4. This CDR3 comprises 16 residues.

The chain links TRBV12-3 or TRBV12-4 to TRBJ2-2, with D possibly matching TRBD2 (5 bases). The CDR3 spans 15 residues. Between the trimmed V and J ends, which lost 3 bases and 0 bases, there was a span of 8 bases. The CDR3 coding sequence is TGTGCCAGCAGTTTTGGACTTCCGAACACCGGGGAGCTGTTTTTT. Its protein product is CASSFGLPNTGELFF.

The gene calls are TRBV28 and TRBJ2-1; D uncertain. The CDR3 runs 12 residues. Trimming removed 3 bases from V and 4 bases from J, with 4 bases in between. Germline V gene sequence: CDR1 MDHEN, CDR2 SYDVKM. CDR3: CASSFNYNEQFF. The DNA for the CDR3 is TGTGCCAGCAGTTTTAATTACAATGAGCAGTTCTTC.

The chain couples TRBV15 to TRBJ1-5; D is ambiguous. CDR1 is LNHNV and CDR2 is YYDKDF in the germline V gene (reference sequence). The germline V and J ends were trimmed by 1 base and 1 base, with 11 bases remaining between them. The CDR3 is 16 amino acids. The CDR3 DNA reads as TGTGCCACCAGCAGAGGGGTCGTGCAGAGCAATCAGCCCCAGCATTTT. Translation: CATSRGVVQSNQPQHF.